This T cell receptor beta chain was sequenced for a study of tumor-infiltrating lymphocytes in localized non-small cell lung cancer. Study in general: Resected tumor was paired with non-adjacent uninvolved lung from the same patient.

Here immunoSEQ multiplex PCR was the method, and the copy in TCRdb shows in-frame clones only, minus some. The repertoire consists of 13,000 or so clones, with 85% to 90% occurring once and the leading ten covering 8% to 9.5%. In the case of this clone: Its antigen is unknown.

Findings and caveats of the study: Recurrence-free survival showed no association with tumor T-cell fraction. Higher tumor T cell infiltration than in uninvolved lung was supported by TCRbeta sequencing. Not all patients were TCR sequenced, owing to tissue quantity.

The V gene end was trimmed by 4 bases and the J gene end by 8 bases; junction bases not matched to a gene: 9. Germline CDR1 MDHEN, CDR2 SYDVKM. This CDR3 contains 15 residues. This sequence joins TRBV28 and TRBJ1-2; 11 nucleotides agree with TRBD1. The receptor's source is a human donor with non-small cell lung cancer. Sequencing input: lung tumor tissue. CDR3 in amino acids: CASSSYPDRGLGYTF. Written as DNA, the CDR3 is TGTGCCAGCAGTTCCTACCCGGACAGGGGGCTAGGCTACACCTTC.